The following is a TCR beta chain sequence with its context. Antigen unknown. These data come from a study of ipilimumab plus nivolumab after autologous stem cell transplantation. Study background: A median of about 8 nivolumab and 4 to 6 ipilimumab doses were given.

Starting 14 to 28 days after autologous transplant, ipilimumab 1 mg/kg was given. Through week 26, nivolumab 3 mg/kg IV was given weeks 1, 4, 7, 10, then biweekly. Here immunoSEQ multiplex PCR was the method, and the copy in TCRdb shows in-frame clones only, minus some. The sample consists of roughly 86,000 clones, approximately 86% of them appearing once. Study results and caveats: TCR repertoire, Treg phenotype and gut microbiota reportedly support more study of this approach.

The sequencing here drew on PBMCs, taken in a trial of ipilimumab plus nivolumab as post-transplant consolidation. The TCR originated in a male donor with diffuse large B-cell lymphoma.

The CDR3 spells CASSQGPARLAGGREQYF. The DNA for the CDR3 is TGCGCCAGCAGCCAAGGCCCTGCCCGTCTAGCGGGGGGGCGGGAGCAGTACTTC. The rearrangement uses TRBV4-1 and TRBJ2-7; 12 nucleotides agree with TRBD2. Germline V gene lookup returns CDR1 MGHRA and CDR2 YSYEKL. The V gene end was trimmed by 1 base and the J gene end by 7 bases; junction bases not matched to a gene: 14. CDR3 length: 18 residues.